The source of this T cell receptor beta chain is a study of CD8+ T cells in alopecia areata. Looking at the study overall: Treated patients were given oral tofacitinib, which was dosed at 5 to 10 mg twice daily. Notes on the study in general: Scalp clonality, along with expanded CD8+ clones among the top 100, was significantly decreased by tofacitinib. Researchers say the link of baseline CD8+ expansion to response remains uncertain, with one nonresponder.

Extracted RNA was reverse transcribed into cDNA, the sequencing template. The data were produced by immunoSEQ multiplex PCR, yet TCRdb's version contains in-frame clones alone and is incomplete. Of about 270,000 clones listed, approximately 60% were seen once; the top ten hold 0.8% to 1%. Stated treatment: oral pan-JAK inhibitor, 5-10 mg twice daily. Comment on this clone: Its antigen remains unidentified.

In germline, CDR1 is SGHRS, CDR2 YFSETQ. Trimming cost V 0 bases and J 5 bases, with 8 bases left between them. This CDR3 comprises 13 residues. The clonotype comes from a human donor with alopecia areata. The gene calls are TRBV5-1 and TRBJ1-1; D is uncertain. Material: CD4+ T cells sorted from blood, obtained between weeks 51 and 52, from a patient treated with tofacitinib. The CDR3 spells CASSLGKGTEAFF. In DNA form, the CDR3 reads TGCGCCAGCAGCTTGGGTAAAGGAACTGAAGCTTTCTTT. The full variable domain, with the rest looked up from reference TRBV5-1 and TRBJ1-1, is KAGVTQTPRYLIKTRGQQVTLSCSPISGHRSVSWYQQTPGQGLQFLFEYFSETQRNKGNFPGRFSGRQFSNSRSEMNVSTLELGDSALYLCASSLGKGTEAFFGQGTRLTVV.